Below, 21 T cell receptor beta chains from the same sample are listed, as sequenced in a study of cytomegalovirus exposure and HLA in healthy donors. PCR amplification relied on 60 Vbeta primers (plus 13 Jbeta primers). Method: immunoSEQ multiplex PCR; TCRdb's copy keeps in-frame clones and lacks some. In the table there are some 150,000 clones, about 74% of which are singletons. The sequencing input was PBMCs. These receptors came from a woman in her thirties or forties in good health and CMV-seronegative.

This clone was counted a single time. This chain uses TRBV5-1 with TRBJ2-2; TRBD2 matches 9 bases. Per germline, CDR1 SGHRS and CDR2 YFSETQ. With V trimmed by 2 bases and J by 2 bases, 7 bases remained unmatched. The length of the CDR3 is 17 residues. CDR3 protein: CASSLPRLAVNTGELFF. The CDR3 DNA sequence: TGCGCCAGCAGCTTACCGCGACTAGCGGTTAACACCGGGGAGCTGTTTTTT.

The chain employs TRBV5-8 and TRBJ2-7, with 8 bases aligning to TRBD1. J was trimmed by 0 bases and V by 3 bases; bases with no gene match: 5. Germline V gene lookup returns CDR1 SGHTS and CDR2 YDEGEE. The CDR3 is 15 amino acids. The CDR3 coding sequence is TGTGCCAGCAGCTCGGACAGGGCCTTCTCCTACGAGCAGTACTTC. Its translation: CASSSDRAFSYEQYF.

The V call is TRBV6-5, the J call TRBJ2-5, with TRBD2 identical over 9 bases. The CDR3 extends over 15 amino acids. J was trimmed by 5 bases and V by 7 bases; bases with no gene match: 11. Germline V gene sequence: CDR1 MNHEY, CDR2 SVGAGI. This CDR3 is CASTSSGTSTETQYF. As DNA, the CDR3 is TGTGCCAGCACCTCTTCCGGGACTAGCACGGAGACCCAGTACTTC.

The chain links TRBV6-5 to TRBJ2-4, with 12 bases that match TRBD1. Trimming removed 6 bases from V and 8 bases from J; junction bases left unmatched: 8. The CDR3 runs 15 residues. The germline V gene encodes CDR1 MNHEY and CDR2 SVGAGI. The CDR3 DNA is TGTGCCAGCAGCCCCGGGACAGGGGGCTTCTACATTCAGTACTTC. Protein sequence: CASSPGTGGFYIQYF.

This sequence joins TRBV6-5 and TRBJ2-3, with a tentative D call TRBD1 (6 bases). The V gene lost 5 bases and the J gene lost 9 bases, with 12 bases spanning the gap. Germline CDR1 reads MNHEY; CDR2 reads SVGAGI. The CDR3 runs to 12 residues. CDR3 DNA: TGTGCCAGCAGTCACAGGGCAGGGACGCAGTATTTT. Its protein product is CASSHRAGTQYF.

This clone appeared a few times. This sequence joins TRBV5-5 and TRBJ2-7, with a tentative D call TRBD1 (5 bases). The CDR3 is 18 residues long. The V and J ends lost 4 bases and 2 bases respectively, with 25 bases between them. Per germline, CDR1 SGHKS and CDR2 YYEKEE (reference sequence). CDR3 in amino acids: CASSRDRDLPNSAYEQYF. The CDR3 bases are TGTGCCAGCAGCCGCGACAGAGACCTACCTAATTCTGCCTACGAGCAGTACTTC.

The rearrangement uses TRBV28 and TRBJ1-2; 11 positions agree with TRBD1. The CDR3 length is 15 residues. Germline CDR1 is MDHEN and CDR2 is SYDVKM. V lost 4 bases and J lost 2; bases outside the gene matches: 3. CDR3 DNA sequence: TGTGCCAGCAGTTCGGGACAGGGGGGGAACTATGGCTACACCTTC. Its protein product is CASSSGQGGNYGYTF.

The chain couples TRBV7-9 to TRBJ1-3; D is uncertain. Germline V lookup: CDR1 SEHNR, CDR2 FQNEAQ (reference sequence). With 6 bases removed from V and 0 bases from J, the gap between germline ends came to 9 bases. This CDR3 spans 14 amino acids. The CDR3 reads CASRFGISGNTIYF. The CDR3 nucleotides read TGTGCCAGCAGGTTCGGGATCTCTGGAAACACCATATATTTT.

The gene calls are TRBV4-1 and TRBJ2-7; 7 positions match TRBD2. From germline, CDR1 is MGHRA and CDR2 YSYEKL. J was trimmed by 3 bases and V by 4 bases; bases with no gene match: 9. CDR3 length: 15 residues. Here the CDR3 DNA reads TGCGCCAGCAGCCCCCAAGAGGCTAGCGGCTACGAGCAGTACTTC. Translating it yields CASSPQEASGYEQYF.

The chain is built from TRBV5-1 and TRBJ1-1, with D possibly matching TRBD1 (5 bases). The germline CDR1 and CDR2 sequences are SGHRS and YFSETQ. The CDR3 consists of 14 residues. Trimming left V 2 bases short and J 2 bases short, with 10 bases between. CDR3 nucleotides: TGCGCCAGCAGCTTAACAGGACAAAACACTGAAGCTTTCTTT. Translating gives CASSLTGQNTEAFF.

J is TRBJ2-5 and V is TRBV6-5, with TRBD1 identical over 9 bases. Germline CDR1 and CDR2: MNHEY and SVGAGI. There are 15 residues in the CDR3. V lost 6 bases, J lost 3 bases, and 8 bases stayed unmatched. In DNA, the CDR3 is TGTGCCAGCAGACTGGGACAGGGAACCGAAGAGACCCAGTACTTC. Its protein is CASRLGQGTEETQYF.

Remarks on this clone: Other DNA sequences within the sample encode an identical CDR3. J is TRBJ2-5 and V is TRBV5-1, with TRBD1 identical over 12 bases. In germline, CDR1 is SGHRS, CDR2 YFSETQ. This CDR3 has 15 amino acids. Trimming took 4 bases from V and 5 from J; bases not matched to a gene: 6. The CDR3 sequence: CASSPGTGGGETQYF. DNA for the CDR3: TGCGCCAGCAGCCCAGGGACAGGGGGCGGCGAGACCCAGTACTTC.

On this clone: The sample has other DNA sequences that encode this CDR3 too. The CDR3 protein is CASSYSGATNEKLFF. The CDR3, as DNA: TGCGCCAGCAGCTATTCAGGGGCAACTAATGAAAAACTGTTTTTT. V is TRBV5-1 and J is TRBJ1-4; TRBD1 might be the D (6 bases). Trimming left V 3 bases short and J 0 bases short, with 9 bases between. The germline gives CDR1 SGHRS, CDR2 YFSETQ. This CDR3 contains 15 residues.

This clone was found a few times. In DNA, the CDR3 is TGTGCCAGCAGCCATCGTTTCGGGACTAGCGGGGATACGCAGTATTTT. Translated, it gives CASSHRFGTSGDTQYF. The gene calls are TRBV7-9 and TRBJ2-3; 12 positions agree with TRBD2. Germline assignment: CDR1 SEHNR and CDR2 FQNEAQ (reference sequence). This CDR3 has 16 residues. J was trimmed by 6 bases and V by 5 bases; bases with no gene match: 9.

This chain uses TRBV7-2 with TRBJ1-2, with D perhaps TRBD1 (6 bases). V dropped 1 base and J dropped 6 bases, with 15 bases sitting between them. The CDR3 has 15 residues. Germline CDR1 reads SGHTA; CDR2 reads FQGNSA. The DNA of the CDR3 is TGTGCCAGCAGCTTAGTTTGGCAGGGGAAGGATGGCTACACCTTC. Translated: CASSLVWQGKDGYTF.

V is TRBV7-9 and J is TRBJ1-5; no firm D call. With 7 bases removed from V and 7 bases from J, the gap between germline ends came to 14 bases. Germline V lookup: CDR1 SEHNR, CDR2 FQNEAQ (reference sequence). The CDR3 spans 13 residues. The CDR3 sequence: CASTSLPGQPQHF. Written as DNA, the CDR3 is TGTGCCAGCACCTCTTTACCGGGGCAGCCCCAGCATTTT.

V and J are TRBV5-1 and TRBJ2-7; 7 bases align to TRBD2. The CDR3 extends over 13 amino acids. Germline values: CDR1 SGHRS, CDR2 YFSETQ. V dropped 0 bases and J dropped 4; count of bases not matched to a gene: 1. CDR3 protein: CASSLGEGYEQYF. In DNA form, the CDR3 reads TGCGCCAGCAGCTTGGGGGAGGGTTACGAGCAGTACTTC.

The rearrangement uses TRBV5-8 and TRBJ2-3, with D possibly matching TRBD1 (5 bases). There are 16 residues in the CDR3. Trimming stripped 0 bases from V and 0 bases from J, with 11 bases between. Germline V gene data show CDR1 as SGHTS and CDR2 as YDEGEE. The CDR3 loop reads CASSLARAASTDTQYF. The CDR3 nucleotides read TGTGCCAGCAGCTTGGCCAGGGCAGCTAGCACAGATACGCAGTATTTT.

This chain connects TRBV6-5 to TRBJ1-2; D is uncertain. The length of the CDR3 is 11 residues. Looked up from germline, CDR1 is MNHEY and CDR2 is SVGAGI. V lost 2 bases, J lost 9 bases, and 7 bases lay in between. CDR3 nucleotide sequence: TGTGCCAGCAGTTACCTCGGGAGCTACACCTTC. This sequence encodes CASSYLGSYTF.

This rearrangement joins TRBV25-1 to TRBJ2-7, with 9 bases matching TRBD2. Per the germline V gene, CDR1 is MGHDK and CDR2 is SYGVNS. The J segment lost 5 bases and the V segment lost 3 bases, leaving 8 bases of the junction unmatched. This CDR3 spans 15 amino acids. The CDR3 spells CASSDLRGGVNEQYF. The CDR3 nucleotides are TGTGCCAGCAGTGATCTGCGGGGGGGGGTAAACGAGCAGTACTTC.

In the case of this clone: The junction differs from germline at one of its ends, possibly a read error. J is TRBJ2-1 and V is TRBV7-9, with TRBD2 as a possible D gene (6 bases). Germline CDR1 reads SEHNR; CDR2 reads FQNEAQ (reference sequence). The CDR3 spans 12 residues. The CDR3 DNA reads as TGTTCCAGCAGGACCGGGGGCAATGAGCAGTTCTTC. Amino acids: CSSRTGGNEQFF.